This T cell receptor beta chain was identified during a study of shared clonotypes between healthy human individuals. Study context: CD4 naive and memory got three plates each, CD8 naive two, CD8 memory one. Notes on the study in general: Estimated richness was generally greater in naive than memory subsets.

V lost 1 base and J lost 5, with 15 bases in between. CDR1 is SGHDN and CDR2 is FVKESK in the germline V gene. This CDR3 has 15 amino acids. Of note for this clone: What it binds is not known.

Investigators spread the genomic DNA of each subset evenly over several immunoSEQ plates. Here immunoSEQ multiplex PCR was the method, and the copy in TCRdb shows in-frame clones only, minus some. The data hold 90,000 to 120,000 clones, with about 71% observed a single time. J is TRBJ2-7 and V is TRBV14; TRBD2 might be the D (5 bases). The sample comprised memory CD8+ T cells sorted from blood. Subset reported: CD45RO+ cells pooled with CCR7-negative TemRA cells. This receptor was taken from a woman under 40 in good health. CDR3 residues: CASSQVTGLFHEQYF. In DNA, the CDR3 is TGTGCCAGCAGCCAAGTAACGGGGTTATTCCACGAGCAGTACTTC.